The entry below gives a single T cell receptor beta chain sequence along with its context. Its target is not known. These data belong to a study of vaccination effects on CD4 cells after COVID-19. Study-level findings and limits: Marked clonal contraction was seen in infection- and vaccine-induced clones late after vaccination.

Generated by immunoSEQ multiplex PCR, the TCRdb table keeps only in-frame clones and is missing some. This sample has tens of thousands of clones, with 60% to 85% found just once. Antigen-specific CD4+ T cell clonotypes were called by their expansion after viral peptide-pool culture in ViraFEST. Scientists isolated CD4+ T cells after a roughly 9-day culture period ended. Negative nucleocapsid antibody tests before and after vaccination confirmed no previous SARS-CoV-2 infection. In culture with approximately 9.5 IU/ml IL-2 and about 9.7 ug/ml peptides, PBMC were grown at fewer than 2.5 million per well. The length of the CDR3 is 15 residues. CDR1 and CDR2 from the germline V gene are SGHTA and FQGNSA. V gave up 0 bases and J gave up 9 bases; unmatched junction bases: 1.

The sequence derives from a human donor who received a COVID-19 vaccine. The chain recombines TRBV7-2 with TRBJ2-1, with 14 bases lining up with TRBD2. Sequenced material: CD4+ T cells from PBMCs cultured with SARS-CoV-2 spike peptides, taken before COVID-19 vaccination. For the CDR3, the DNA is TGTGCCAGCAGCTTAGCGGGACTAGCGGGAGCTGAGCAGTTCTTC. Translating gives CASSLAGLAGAEQFF.